A selection of T cell receptor beta chains follows, all from one sample in a study of control samples from healthy donors and cancer patients. Repertoires were generated with immunoSEQ multiplex PCR, while TCRdb's copy carries only in-frame clones and drops some. Seen here are approximately 150,000 clones, 94% observed once, and the top ten hold about 1.4%. The specimen was blood. The receptor set was obtained from a woman aged 18 to 35 in good health. Each CDR3 is given with its conserved first and last residue. D genes are given only for firm matches. Not every row has a clone size; where given, it reads once, few, many or a size class.

>TRBV12-2|TRBJ1-3|.|.
CASRLARAERHSSGNTIYF
TGTGCAAGTCGCTTAGCTCGGGCTGAGCGTCATAGCTCCGGAAACACCATATATTTT
>TRBV6-5|TRBJ1-4|.|.
CASSRQRNEKLFF
TGTGCCAGCTCGAGACAGAGGAATGAAAAACTGTTTTTT
>TRBV11-2|TRBJ1-3|few|.
CASSLGFRSSGNTIYF
TGTGCCAGCAGCTTAGGATTTCGGAGCTCTGGAAACACCATATATTTT
>TRBV15|TRBJ1-5|few|.
CATSRDQSQPQHF
TGTGCCACCAGCAGAGACCAGTCCCAGCCCCAGCATTTT
>TRBV28|TRBJ2-1|.|TRBD2
CASSRSSGRPYNEQFF
TGTGCCAGCAGCAGATCTAGCGGGAGGCCCTACAATGAGCAGTTCTTC
>TRBV4-2|TRBJ2-3|.|TRBD2
CASSQDSSGADTQYF
TGTGCCAGCAGCCAAGATTCTAGCGGGGCAGATACGCAGTATTTT
>TRBV10-3|TRBJ1-1|.|.
CAISDWNRETEAFF
TGTGCCATCAGTGACTGGAACAGGGAGACTGAAGCTTTCTTT
>TRBV3-1/TRBV3-2|TRBJ2-1|.|.
CASSQPGRSTADNEQFF
TGTGCCAGCAGCCAACCGGGGAGGAGTACCGCCGACAATGAGCAGTTCTTC
>TRBV11-2|TRBJ2-3|.|.
CASSLEFTDTQYF
TGTGCCAGCAGCTTAGAGTTTACAGATACGCAGTATTTT
>TRBV6-5|TRBJ1-6|.|.
CASSYDRGPNSPLHF
TGTGCCAGCAGTTACGATCGGGGACCTAATTCACCCCTCCACTTT
>TRBV5-4|TRBJ2-5|.|.
CASSSGETQYF
TGTGCCAGCAGCTCCGGGGAGACCCAGTACTTC
>TRBV3-1/TRBV3-2|TRBJ1-2|.|.
CASSLQGGYTF
TGTGCCAGCAGCCTACAGGGAGGCTACACCTTC
>TRBV2|TRBJ2-7|.|.
CASSPGSPATYEQYF
TGTGCCAGCAGTCCAGGATCACCCGCGACCTACGAGCAGTACTTC
>TRBV7-9|TRBJ2-6|.|.
CASSPPFGQRFSGANVLTF
TGTGCCAGCAGCCCTCCCTTTGGACAACGATTCTCTGGGGCCAACGTCCTGACTTTC